A selection of T cell receptor beta chains follows, all from one sample in a study of control samples from healthy donors and cancer patients. Using immunoSEQ multiplex PCR, the repertoire was profiled, and TCRdb retains in-frame clones only, with some absent. The sample lists about 170,000 clones; roughly 91% were seen once. Sequencing input: blood. These receptors were obtained from a woman aged 25 to 39 in good health. Both conserved end residues are part of each CDR3. The order of the fields is CDR3 length, J gene, V gene, clone size, D gene, CDR3 DNA, CDR3 protein. D genes are given only for firm matches. The size entry is marked missing in some rows and otherwise reads once, few, many or a size class.

length: 13; J: TRBJ1-6; V: TRBV7-2; size: NA; D: NA; DNA: TGTGCCAGCAGCTCAAGCTATGTTTCACCCCTCCACTTT; CDR3: CASSSSYVSPLHF
length: 17; J: TRBJ1-4; V: TRBV10-3; size: NA; D: TRBD1; DNA: TGTGCCATCAGTGAGGGACAGGGGGCGGCGGGCAATGAAAAACTGTTTTTT; CDR3: CAISEGQGAAGNEKLFF
length: 12; J: TRBJ2-3; V: TRBV6-5; size: NA; D: TRBD2; DNA: TGTGCCAGCAGAGTAGCGGGAGATACGCAGTATTTT; CDR3: CASRVAGDTQYF
length: 12; J: TRBJ1-2; V: TRBV12-3/TRBV12-4; size: NA; D: NA; DNA: TGTGCCAGCAGTTATAACCTCTATGGCTACACCTTC; CDR3: CASSYNLYGYTF
length: 13; J: TRBJ1-1; V: TRBV18; size: NA; D: NA; DNA: TGTGCCAGCTCACCCACGGGGGCCACTGAAGCTTTCTTT; CDR3: CASSPTGATEAFF
length: 17; J: TRBJ2-1; V: TRBV24-1; size: NA; D: TRBD2; DNA: TGTGCCACCAGTGGCCGGGGACTAGCGGGACCCTACAATGAGCAGTTCTTC; CDR3: CATSGRGLAGPYNEQFF
length: 13; J: TRBJ1-5; V: TRBV7-9; size: NA; D: NA; DNA: TGTGCCAGCAGCGAACACGGCGATCAGCCCCAGCATTTT; CDR3: CASSEHGDQPQHF
length: 11; J: TRBJ1-3; V: TRBV21-1; size: NA; D: NA; DNA: TGTGCCAGCACCTGGGGAAACACCATATATTTT; CDR3: CASTWGNTIYF
length: 13; J: TRBJ2-1; V: TRBV10-3; size: NA; D: NA; DNA: TGTGCCATAGCGGAGAGCTCCTACAATGAGCAGTTCTTC; CDR3: CAIAESSYNEQFF
length: 17; J: TRBJ1-5; V: TRBV6-2/TRBV6-3; size: NA; D: NA; DNA: TGTGCCAGCAGTTACTGGGGCGGGTCCTATAGCAATCAGCCCCAGCATTTT; CDR3: CASSYWGGSYSNQPQHF
length: 15; J: TRBJ2-2; V: TRBV10-3; size: NA; D: NA; DNA: TGTGCCATCAGTGAGAGGGGGGCGCCCACCGGGGAGCTGTTTTTT; CDR3: CAISERGAPTGELFF
length: 17; J: TRBJ1-4; V: TRBV5-1; size: once; D: TRBD1; DNA: TGCGCCAGCAGGTCCGGGACAGGGCGTTCAACTAATGAAAAACTGTTTTTT; CDR3: CASRSGTGRSTNEKLFF
length: 14; J: TRBJ1-5; V: TRBV24-1; size: once; D: NA; DNA: TGTGCCACCAGTGATCGGACAAACAATCAGCCCCAGCATTTT; CDR3: CATSDRTNNQPQHF
length: 16; J: TRBJ1-1; V: TRBV19; size: NA; D: NA; DNA: TGTGCCAGTAGTATAATAGGGGGGTTGGGGAACACTGAAGCTTTCTTT; CDR3: CASSIIGGLGNTEAFF
length: 15; J: TRBJ1-2; V: TRBV15; size: NA; D: NA; DNA: TGTGCCACCAGCAGAGATACATGGCGGGACTATGGCTACACCTTC; CDR3: CATSRDTWRDYGYTF
length: 13; J: TRBJ2-1; V: TRBV12-3/TRBV12-4; size: NA; D: NA; DNA: TGTGCCAGCAGGGGGAGTTACTACAATGAGCAGTTCTTC; CDR3: CASRGSYYNEQFF
length: 17; J: TRBJ2-3; V: TRBV3-1/TRBV3-2; size: NA; D: TRBD1; DNA: TGTGCCAGCAGCCAAGATAAAGGGGACAGGCCCCCAGATACGCAGTATTTT; CDR3: CASSQDKGDRPPDTQYF